Below are 29 T cell receptor beta chains sequenced from a single sample in a study of blood T cell repertoires in COVID-19. Some clones are missing from TCRdb's copy, which holds only in-frame ones; the method was immunoSEQ multiplex PCR. The sample has fewer than 110,000 clones; 85% are singletons. Sequenced material: peripheral blood. Every receptor here comes from a woman aged 70-85 years with active or convalescent COVID-19.

The rearrangement links TRBV28 to TRBJ1-1; 8 nucleotides align to TRBD1. Per germline, CDR1 MDHEN and CDR2 SYDVKM. The CDR3 has 15 amino acids. Losses at the gene ends were 4 bases for V and 4 bases for J; bases not matched to a gene: 8. CDR3 DNA sequence: TGTGCCAGCAGTTACTCAGGGGGCGTAATCACTGAAGCTTTCTTT. Translation: CASSYSGGVITEAFF. Together with reference TRBV28 and TRBJ1-1, the CDR3 gives the full variable domain: DVKVTQSSRYLVKRTGEKVFLECVQDMDHENMFWYRQDPGLGLRLIYFSYDVKMKEKGDIPEGYSVSREKKERFSLILESASTNQTSMYLCASSYSGGVITEAFFGQGTRLTVV.

V and J are TRBV24-1 and TRBJ2-3; the match to TRBD2 covers 8 bases. CDR3 length: 17 residues. CDR1 KGHDR and CDR2 SFDVKD come from the germline V gene. J was trimmed by 2 bases and V by 2 bases; bases with no gene match: 8. The CDR3 DNA reads as TGTGCCACCAGTGATTCGGGGGGGCCGGGAGACACAGATACGCAGTATTTT. Its protein product is CATSDSGGPGDTDTQYF.

V and J are TRBV6-1 and TRBJ2-5, with 11 bases that match TRBD2. Germline assignment: CDR1 MNHNS and CDR2 SASEGT. This CDR3 is 16 amino acids long. V dropped 0 bases and J dropped 5; count of bases not matched to a gene: 5. In DNA, the CDR3 is TGTGCCAGCAGTGAAGCACTAGCGGGGGCTGGGGAGACCCAGTACTTC. Its translation: CASSEALAGAGETQYF.

This rearrangement joins TRBV6-6 to TRBJ1-1, with unresolved D. The V end lost 6 bases, the J end lost 1 base, and 9 bases lay between the germline ends. CDR1 and CDR2 (germline): MNHNY, SVGAGI (reference sequence). The CDR3 length is 13 residues. CDR3: CASRRPPNTEAFF. In nucleotides, the CDR3 is TGTGCCAGCAGGCGTCCACCGAACACTGAAGCTTTCTTT.

The chain joins TRBV29-1 to TRBJ2-3; 7 bases match TRBD2. V was pared by 6 bases and J by 6 bases, with 12 bases of the junction left unmatched. This CDR3 spans 14 amino acids. Germline V lookup: CDR1 SQVTM, CDR2 ANQGSEA. CDR3 DNA sequence: TGCAGCGTGGATGGACTAGTAGGGTCGGATACGCAGTATTTT. Its protein is CSVDGLVGSDTQYF.

CDR3 sequence: CASSLPGNLDEQYF. The CDR3 DNA reads as TGTGCCAGCAGTTTACCAGGGAATCTCGACGAGCAGTACTTC. The rearrangement joins TRBV28 to TRBJ2-7, with D possibly being TRBD1 (5 bases). Trimming stripped 2 bases from V and 5 bases from J, with 13 bases between. Germline V lookup: CDR1 MDHEN, CDR2 SYDVKM. CDR3 size: 14 residues.

This chain joins TRBV28 and TRBJ1-4, with D possibly being TRBD1 (6 bases). The V end was cut by 10 bases, the J end by 8 bases, with 17 bases between. Germline lookup yields CDR1 MDHEN and CDR2 SYDVKM. The CDR3 has 13 residues. This CDR3 reads CAIQMGAEEKLFF. As DNA, the CDR3 is TGTGCCATACAGATGGGGGCGGAGGAAAAACTGTTTTTT.

This clone turned up a few times. The chain employs TRBV10-3 and TRBJ1-6, with TRBD1 matching 8 bases. V dropped 0 bases and J dropped 10; count of bases not matched to a gene: 2. The CDR3 has 14 amino acids. The germline V gene encodes CDR1 ENHRY and CDR2 SYGVKD. This chain's CDR3 is CAISESSGGSPLHF. The DNA for the CDR3 is TGTGCCATCAGTGAGTCTTCAGGGGGCTCACCCCTCCACTTT.

This clone appeared a single time. V usage is TRBV30 and J usage is TRBJ1-5; 8 bases align to TRBD1. Per germline, CDR1 GTSNPN and CDR2 SVGIG (reference sequence). Trimming cost V 5 bases and J 0 bases; bases outside gene matches: 3. This CDR3 has 14 amino acids. CDR3 amino acids: CAWGQGNSNQPQHF. The CDR3 nucleotides read TGTGCCTGGGGACAGGGAAATAGCAATCAGCCCCAGCATTTT.

This chain joins TRBV7-2 and TRBJ1-1; tentative D call: TRBD1 (5 bases). The germline V gene encodes CDR1 SGHTA and CDR2 FQGNSA. The CDR3 covers 15 residues. The V end was cut by 5 bases, the J end by 3 bases, with 16 bases between. CDR3 loop: CASSPREGTYTEAFF. The CDR3 coding sequence is TGTGCCAGCAGCCCGCGGGAGGGGACGTACACTGAAGCTTTCTTT. Full variable domain (missing parts from reference TRBV7-2 and TRBJ1-1): GAGVSQSPSNKVTEKGKDVELRCDPISGHTALYWYRQSLGQGLEFLIYFQGNSAPDKSGLPSDRFSAERTGGSVSTLTIQRTQQEDSAVYLCASSPREGTYTEAFFGQGTRLTVV.

This chain joins TRBV7-2 and TRBJ2-7; the match to TRBD1 covers 8 bases. Germline CDR1 reads SGHTA; CDR2 reads FQGNSA. CDR3 length: 16 residues. The V segment lost 4 bases and the J segment 2 bases; nucleotides outside the gene matches: 10. CDR3 residues: CASSSAPGQGTYEQYF. DNA of the CDR3: TGTGCCAGCAGCTCGGCCCCCGGACAGGGTACCTACGAGCAGTACTTC.

This chain connects TRBV24-1 to TRBJ1-2, with 9 nucleotides matching TRBD1. Losses at the gene ends were 3 bases for V and 4 bases for J; bases not matched to a gene: 5. Germline CDR1 is KGHDR and CDR2 is SFDVKD. The CDR3 length is 15 residues. For the CDR3, the DNA is TGTGCCACCAGTGATCACGGGACAGGGTCCTATGGCTACACCTTC. Translated, it gives CATSDHGTGSYGYTF.

The V gene is TRBV2, the J gene TRBJ1-3; D is unclear. Trimming removed 7 bases at V and 4 bases at J, with 11 bases between. CDR3 size: 13 residues. Germline-derived CDR1 and CDR2 are SNHLY and FYNNEI. CDR3 loop: CASTGRGGNTIYF. In DNA form, the CDR3 reads TGTGCCAGCACCGGGAGAGGCGGAAACACCATATATTTT.

V and J are TRBV4-2 and TRBJ1-5; maybe TRBD1 (5 bases). The ends were cut back, 0 bases at V and 2 bases at J, with 8 bases in the middle. There are 15 residues in the CDR3. Germline assignment: CDR1 LGHNA and CDR2 YNFKEQ. CDR3 in DNA: TGTGCCAGCAGCCAAGATCCGACAGGCAATCAGCCCCAGCATTTT. Protein product: CASSQDPTGNQPQHF.

J is TRBJ1-3 and V is TRBV2, with D tentatively TRBD1 (6 bases). Trimming took off 7 bases at V and 0 bases at J, with 13 bases between the two ends. The CDR3 loop spans 15 amino acids. Germline CDR1 is SNHLY and CDR2 is FYNNEI. The CDR3 coding sequence is TGTGCCAGCATTGTGGACAGCGGCTCTGGAAACACCATATATTTT. Translating gives CASIVDSGSGNTIYF.

The chain combines TRBV9 with TRBJ1-5, with D possibly TRBD1 on 5 matching bases. The germline CDR1 and CDR2 sequences are SGDLS and YYNGEE. The CDR3 runs 15 residues. V was trimmed by 0 bases and J by 0 bases, leaving 7 bases between them. As DNA, the CDR3 is TGTGCCAGCAGCGTAGAGGGGTATAGCAATCAGCCCCAGCATTTT. Its translation: CASSVEGYSNQPQHF.

This clone was observed a single time. The chain uses TRBV7-2 and TRBJ2-1; 7 bases are shared with TRBD1. The germline V gene has CDR1 SGHTA and CDR2 FQGNSA. The trim removed 1 base at V and 16 bases at J, leaving 7 bases unmatched. CDR3 length: 12 residues. For the CDR3, the DNA is TGTGCCAGCAGCTTAGTGGACAGGTCTCATTTCTTC. Protein sequence: CASSLVDRSHFF.

The chain is built from TRBV19 and TRBJ1-5, with D perhaps TRBD1 (6 bases). The length of the CDR3 is 16 residues. The germline V gene encodes CDR1 LNHDA and CDR2 SQIVND (reference sequence). Trimming pared 4 bases from V and 2 bases from J, leaving 15 bases between. CDR3 region: CASSNPQGRGNQPQHF. The CDR3 DNA reads TGTGCCAGTAGTAACCCACAGGGCCGGGGCAATCAGCCCCAGCATTTT.

The chain recombines TRBV6-6 with TRBJ2-1; 10 bases are a match to TRBD1. The length of the CDR3 is 14 residues. The V segment lost 5 bases and the J segment 6 bases; nucleotides outside the gene matches: 4. CDR1 and CDR2 (germline): MNHNY, SVGAGI (reference sequence). The CDR3 DNA reads TGTGCCAGCAGTAGAGGACAGGGGGTCAATGAGCAGTTCTTC. It encodes CASSRGQGVNEQFF.

Of note for this clone: In the same sample, other DNA sequences code for this CDR3. In DNA, the CDR3 is TGTGCCAGCAGCTTAGACAGTTACAATGAGCAGTTCTTC. Residues: CASSLDSYNEQFF. The chain employs TRBV11-3 and TRBJ2-1; no clear D gene. The CDR3 runs 13 residues. V lost 0 bases, J lost 4 bases, and 4 bases lay in between. Germline values: CDR1 SGHNT, CDR2 YENEEA.

The chain is built from TRBV7-9 and TRBJ1-1, with 8 bases aligning to TRBD1. This CDR3 region has 15 residues. CDR1 is SEHNR and CDR2 is FQNEAQ in the germline V gene (reference sequence). V shed 10 bases and J 3 bases; nucleotides not matched to a gene: 13. The CDR3 DNA sequence: TGTGCCATCACGGTGGGGACAGGAGGAGACACTGAAGCTTTCTTT. Translated, it gives CAITVGTGGDTEAFF.

The V gene is TRBV30, the J gene TRBJ2-1, with D perhaps matching TRBD2 (5 bases). The CDR3 runs to 15 residues. Deletions cut 4 bases from V and 8 bases from J, with 21 bases between. The germline V gene encodes CDR1 GTSNPN and CDR2 SVGIG (reference sequence). The DNA for the CDR3 is TGTGCCTGGATGAGCGGTAGCCCCCGGGGAGATGAGCAGTTCTTC. Encoded protein: CAWMSGSPRGDEQFF.

This chain links TRBV11-3 with TRBJ2-1, with unresolved D. V dropped 0 bases and J dropped 8 bases, with 8 bases sitting between them. The CDR3 extends over 13 amino acids. From germline, CDR1 is SGHNT and CDR2 YENEEA. In nucleotides, the CDR3 is TGTGCCAGCAGCTTAGATGCCAGCGATGAGCAGTTCTTC. It translates to CASSLDASDEQFF.

The sample holds a few counts of this clone. The J gene is TRBJ1-5, the V gene TRBV6-2 or TRBV6-3; TRBD1 aligns across 10 bases. Germline CDR1 is MNHEY and CDR2 is SVGEGT. The CDR3 is 16 amino acids. V dropped 5 bases and J dropped 0; count of bases not matched to a gene: 4. The DNA for the CDR3 is TGTGCCAGCAGTCGGCGGGACAGGGGTAGCAATCAGCCCCAGCATTTT. Translated, it gives CASSRRDRGSNQPQHF.

This chain joins TRBV30 and TRBJ2-1, with 10 bases matching TRBD1. J was trimmed by 7 bases and V by 3 bases; bases with no gene match: 15. The CDR3 is 17 amino acids. Germline V gene sequence: CDR1 GTSNPN, CDR2 SVGIG (reference sequence). CDR3 in DNA: TGTGCCTGGAGAAAAACAAAACCGGGACAGGGGATAAATGAGCAGTTCTTC. It translates to CAWRKTKPGQGINEQFF.

This clone was found once. The rearrangement joins TRBV23-1 to TRBJ2-2; D possibly corresponds to TRBD2 (5 bases). TRBV23-1 is known as an ORF, though its function is uncertain. The CDR3 loop spans 18 amino acids. V gave up 0 bases and J gave up 7 bases, with 21 bases separating them. The CDR3, as DNA: TGCGCCAGCAGTCAATCTGTGGCTAGCCTGGTTTGTGGCGGGGAGCTGTTTTTT. Translating gives CASSQSVASLVCGGELFF.

The chain couples TRBV7-8 to TRBJ2-7; 7 bases align to TRBD1. CDR3 length equals 14 residues. Germline V gives CDR1 SGHVS, CDR2 FQNEAQ. The junction had 11 bases not matched to a gene; V was cut back by 7 bases and J by 5 bases. CDR3 bases: TGTGCCAGCATGTCTCGAGACAGGGACCACGAGCAGTACTTC. This encodes CASMSRDRDHEQYF.

This sequence joins TRBV11-3 and TRBJ2-3; 8 nucleotides line up with TRBD2. CDR1 and CDR2 (germline): SGHNT, YENEEA. V lost 1 base, J lost 2 bases, and 2 bases stayed unmatched. The CDR3 runs to 15 residues. CDR3 residues: CASSLVAGSTDTQYF. In DNA form, the CDR3 reads TGTGCCAGCAGCTTAGTAGCGGGGTCCACAGATACGCAGTATTTT. Complete variable domain (other parts from reference TRBV11-3 and TRBJ2-3): EAGVVQSPRYKIIEKKQPVAFWCNPISGHNTLYWYLQNLGQGPELLIRYENEEAVDDSQLPKDRFSAERLKGVDSTLKIQPAELGDSAVYLCASSLVAGSTDTQYFGPGTRLTVL.

The chain carries TRBV6-5 and TRBJ2-7; 9 nucleotides agree with TRBD1. Looked up from germline, CDR1 is MNHEY and CDR2 is SVGAGI. The V segment lost 5 bases and the J segment 5 bases; nucleotides outside the gene matches: 7. CDR3 length: 14 amino acids. CDR3 residues: CASSPWDRDDEQYF. DNA for the CDR3: TGTGCCAGCAGTCCTTGGGACAGGGACGACGAGCAGTACTTC.